The 26 T cell receptor beta chains below were found in one sample sequenced in a study of T-cell memory formation after mild COVID-19 (dated by TCRdb to about 2021). The library was obtained by 5' RACE. Sequencer: Illumina NovaSeq 6000. TCRdb reworked the public reads: Q25 trimming with fastp, MiXCR clone assembly, productive beta chains retained. When rows share a CDR3 protein, they turn into one entry using the most common DNA and genes. This sample comprises hundreds of thousands of distinct CDR3 sequences, 25% to 30% of them detected only once. The leading ten clones occupy less than 15% of the sample. The sequencing input was PBMCs or a T cell subset sorted from them (not recorded which). These receptors came from an adult woman who had mild COVID-19 (a few samples of this study predate the infection). The sample titles of this study are shuffled in the database, so cell type and time point are left out; the donor was told from shared clones.

This clonotype was recorded a few times. The genes are TRBV6-5 and TRBJ1-1, with 7 bases that match TRBD1. The CDR3 is made up of 15 amino acids. Germline CDR1 MNHEY, CDR2 SVGAGI. J was trimmed by 1 base and V by 1 base; bases with no gene match: 3. CDR3 sequence: CASSYYRGGNTEAFF. The CDR3, as DNA: TGTGCCAGCAGTTACTACAGGGGAGGGAACACTGAAGCTTTCTTT.

The chain couples TRBV21-1 to TRBJ2-5; TRBD2 reflects the table's D call only, with no check against the DNA. TRBV21-1 is labeled a pseudogene. This CDR3 has 13 amino acids. CDR3 sequence (DNA): TGTGCCAGCAGCAGGGACAACCTCCCGCCCCAGTACTTC. Encoded protein: CASSRDNLPPQYF.

The CDR3 nucleotides read TGTGCCAGCAGCCAAGGGGCAGGGGACCAGCAGTACTTC. This sequence encodes CASSQGAGDQQYF. J is TRBJ2-7 and V is TRBV3-1; D might be TRBD1 (6 bases). Germline V CDR1 and CDR2: LGHDT, YNNKEL (reference sequence). Trimming pared 1 base from V and 8 bases from J, leaving 12 bases between. This CDR3 contains 13 residues.

The rearrangement links TRBV30 to TRBJ2-1; D perhaps matches TRBD2 (5 bases). The V and J ends lost 7 bases and 6 bases respectively, with 13 bases between them. Germline values: CDR1 GTSNPN, CDR2 SVGIG (reference sequence). The CDR3 has 12 residues. In nucleotides, the CDR3 is TGTGCCTCAGACTACGGGATCAATGAGCAGTTCTTC. Translated: CASDYGINEQFF.

This clonotype came up a few times. The chain uses TRBV12-3 or TRBV12-4 and TRBJ2-7, with 9 bases identical to TRBD1. The CDR3 contains 15 residues. The V gene end was trimmed by 5 bases and the J gene end by 3 bases; junction bases not matched to a gene: 8. The CDR3 DNA is TGTGCCAGCAGTCAGTCGGGACAGGGTAGCTACGAGCAGTACTTC. This translates into CASSQSGQGSYEQYF.

The chain joins TRBV4-2 to TRBJ1-2; no clear D gene. V was pared by 0 bases and J by 7 bases, with 9 bases between. Per germline, CDR1 LGHNA and CDR2 YNFKEQ. The CDR3 totals 13 residues. DNA for the CDR3: TGTGCCAGCAGCCAAGATATGGTTGGTGGCTACACCTTC. Residues: CASSQDMVGGYTF.

Only a few counts were recorded for this clonotype. This rearrangement joins TRBV4-1 to TRBJ1-4; TRBD1 might be the D (5 bases). With 2 bases removed from V and 4 bases from J, the gap between germline ends came to 14 bases. The CDR3 has 16 residues. Looked up from germline, CDR1 is MGHRA and CDR2 is YSYEKL. Here the CDR3 reads CASSQPDDSRNEKLFF. CDR3 DNA: TGCGCCAGCAGCCAACCCGACGACAGCCGTAATGAAAAACTGTTTTTT.

This clonotype has a handful of counts. The rearrangement links TRBV20-1 to TRBJ2-7; the match to TRBD1 covers 9 bases. CDR1 DFQATT and CDR2 SNEGSKA come from the germline V gene (reference sequence). The CDR3 consists of 15 residues. J was trimmed by 2 bases and V by 0 bases; bases with no gene match: 5. The CDR3: CSARDRGQGTYEQYF. As DNA, the CDR3 is TGCAGTGCTAGAGATCGAGGACAGGGGACCTACGAGCAGTACTTC.

The chain links TRBV20-1 to TRBJ1-2; tentatively, D is TRBD1 (6 bases). Between the trimmed V and J ends, which lost 6 bases and 6 bases, there was a span of 14 bases. The CDR3 spans 12 residues. Looked up from germline, CDR1 is DFQATT and CDR2 is SNEGSKA (reference sequence). The CDR3 loop reads CSATDRSDGYTF. CDR3 DNA: TGCAGTGCGACCGACAGGTCTGATGGCTACACCTTC.

V is TRBV18 and J is TRBJ2-5; 10 bases are shared with TRBD1. Germline V gene sequence: CDR1 KGHSH, CDR2 LQKENI. The CDR3 runs to 14 residues. The junction had 5 bases not matched to a gene; V was cut back by 6 bases and J by 4 bases. CDR3 residues: CASSLDRGPETQYF. In DNA form, the CDR3 reads TGTGCCAGCTCCCTAGACAGGGGGCCAGAGACCCAGTACTTC.

The rearrangement links TRBV6-1 to TRBJ1-1, with no clear D. CDR1 and CDR2 from the germline V gene are MNHNS and SASEGT. The CDR3 spans 13 residues. The V end lost 4 bases, the J end lost 1 base, and 7 bases lay between the germline ends. The CDR3 sequence: CASSGFWNTEAFF. The CDR3 DNA reads as TGTGCCAGCAGTGGCTTCTGGAACACTGAAGCTTTCTTT.

The chain links TRBV20-1 to TRBJ1-2; no reliable D call. The V end was cut by 8 bases, the J end by 4 bases, with 17 bases between. Germline V gives CDR1 DFQATT, CDR2 SNEGSKA (reference sequence). The CDR3 has 13 amino acids. The CDR3 sequence: CSTFYRDLYGYTF. CDR3 sequence (DNA): TGCAGTACCTTCTACCGAGACCTCTATGGCTACACCTTC.

The V call is TRBV5-1, the J call TRBJ2-2, with 7 bases identical to TRBD2. Germline V gene data show CDR1 as SGHRS and CDR2 as YFSETQ. V lost 4 bases and J lost 4; bases outside the gene matches: 4. This CDR3 contains 14 residues. CDR3 nucleotide sequence: TGCGCCAGCAGCAGCGGGGACGTCACCGGGGAGCTGTTTTTT. Amino acids: CASSSGDVTGELFF.

The rearrangement uses TRBV10-3 and TRBJ2-3; D call uncertain. Germline V gives CDR1 ENHRY, CDR2 SYGVKD. The CDR3 runs 13 residues. The ends were cut back, 6 bases at V and 0 bases at J, with 7 bases in the middle. CDR3 region: CAIRGRSTDTQYF. CDR3 nucleotide sequence: TGTGCCATCAGAGGGCGAAGCACAGATACGCAGTATTTT.

This clonotype was seen more than once but under ten times. The chain links TRBV6-5 to TRBJ1-5, with TRBD1 matching over 7 bases. V gave up 6 bases and J gave up 6 bases; unmatched junction bases: 11. Germline assignment: CDR1 MNHEY and CDR2 SVGAGI. The CDR3 covers 15 residues. The CDR3 bases are TGTGCCAGCAGCCCCGAACAGGGGAGAGTTCAGCCCCAGCATTTT. Translated, it gives CASSPEQGRVQPQHF.

A few counts support this clonotype. For the CDR3, the DNA is TGCAGTGATCCGACTCTGGGTAGCACGAGCTCCTACGAGCAGTACTTC. This codes for CSDPTLGSTSSYEQYF. The rearrangement links TRBV29-1 to TRBJ2-7; D call uncertain. The CDR3 has 16 amino acids. CDR1 SQVTM and CDR2 ANQGSEA come from the germline V gene.

The V and J genes are TRBV27 and TRBJ1-2; TRBD1 agrees at 8 bases. The CDR3 totals 15 residues. The J segment lost 4 bases and the V segment lost 9 bases, leaving 13 bases of the junction unmatched. Germline V CDR1 and CDR2: MNHEY, SMNVEV (reference sequence). CDR3 region: CASGPDRAKSYGYTF. In DNA, the CDR3 is TGTGCCAGTGGACCGGACAGGGCAAAAAGCTATGGCTACACCTTC.

The chain has TRBV7-9 and TRBJ2-1; 7 nucleotides line up with TRBD2. From germline, CDR1 is SEHNR and CDR2 FQNEAQ (reference sequence). J gave up 9 bases and V 1 base, and 6 bases lay outside the gene matches. The CDR3 runs to 14 residues. The CDR3 is CASSLGTSIGEQFF. Written as DNA, the CDR3 is TGTGCCAGCAGCTTAGGGACTAGTATCGGTGAGCAGTTCTTC. Combining the CDR3 with reference TRBV7-9 and TRBJ2-1 gives the whole variable domain DTGVSQNPRHKITKRGQNVTFRCDPISEHNRLYWYRQTLGQGPEFLTYFQNEAQLEKSRLLSDRFSAERPKGSFSTLEIQRTEQGDSAMYLCASSLGTSIGEQFFGPGTRLTVL.

The sample holds a few counts of this clonotype. The rearrangement uses TRBV4-3 and TRBJ2-5; 9 bases line up with TRBD2. Germline V CDR1 and CDR2: LGHNA, YSLEER. The CDR3 loop spans 16 amino acids. V shed 0 bases and J 6 bases; nucleotides not matched to a gene: 8. As DNA, the CDR3 is TGCGCCAGCAGCCAAGATTCGGGCGGGAGGGCCCAGACCCAGTACTTC. It yields the protein CASSQDSGGRAQTQYF.

The rearrangement joins TRBV7-3 to TRBJ2-3; D may be TRBD2 (6 bases). Trimming shortened V by 5 bases and J by 6 bases, and 15 bases separated the two germline ends. Looked up from germline, CDR1 is SGHTA and CDR2 is FQGTGA. The CDR3 has 14 amino acids. CDR3 residues: CASSLRDSADTQYF. The CDR3 region has the DNA TGTGCCAGCAGCCTAAGGGACTCCGCGGATACGCAGTATTTT.

This clonotype was detected only a few times. The chain uses TRBV29-1 and TRBJ1-2; tentative D call: TRBD1 (5 bases). Deletions cut 0 bases from V and 5 bases from J, with 16 bases between. Germline-derived CDR1 and CDR2 are SQVTM and ANQGSEA. The CDR3 has 15 amino acids. DNA for the CDR3: TGCAGCGTTGAAGAGGGGGACCGCGAGGGATATGGCTACACCTTC. Its translation is CSVEEGDREGYGYTF.

This chain links TRBV30 with TRBJ2-7, with 14 bases lining up with TRBD2. Looked up from germline, CDR1 is GTSNPN and CDR2 is SVGIG (reference sequence). The J segment lost 1 base and the V segment lost 3 bases, leaving 11 bases of the junction unmatched. CDR3 length: 18 residues. CDR3 residues: CAWRMGLAGEGFSYEQYF. Written as DNA, the CDR3 is TGTGCCTGGAGGATGGGACTAGCGGGAGAAGGGTTTTCCTACGAGCAGTACTTC.

This clonotype was counted only a few times. The rearrangement joins TRBV4-1 to TRBJ2-2; 11 bases are a match to TRBD1. The ends lost 0 bases at V and 5 bases at J; junction bases unmatched: 2. The germline CDR1 and CDR2 sequences are MGHRA and YSYEKL. The length of the CDR3 is 16 residues. CDR3: CASSQEGDRGTGELFF. CDR3 DNA sequence: TGCGCCAGCAGCCAAGAGGGGGACAGGGGGACCGGGGAGCTGTTTTTT.

This clonotype has only a few counts. The chain is built from TRBV2 and TRBJ2-7, with 9 bases lining up with TRBD1. V shed 6 bases and J 2 bases; nucleotides not matched to a gene: 8. Germline assignment: CDR1 SNHLY and CDR2 FYNNEI. CDR3 length: 15 residues. CDR3 in amino acids: CASRSDRGDAYEQYF. For the CDR3, the DNA is TGTGCCAGCAGATCGGACAGGGGCGATGCCTACGAGCAGTACTTC.

The V and J genes are TRBV4-1 and TRBJ1-1, with D perhaps matching TRBD1 (6 bases). The CDR3 is 15 amino acids. The germline V gene encodes CDR1 MGHRA and CDR2 YSYEKL. The V end was cut by 10 bases, the J end by 0 bases, with 18 bases between. CDR3 sequence reads: CATTQWDTLNTEAFF. DNA for the CDR3: TGCGCCACCACTCAATGGGACACCTTGAACACTGAAGCTTTCTTT.

This clonotype was recorded a few times. The chain links TRBV5-1 to TRBJ1-5, with TRBD1 as a possible D gene (5 bases). V dropped 1 base and J dropped 0 bases, with 17 bases sitting between them. Germline V gives CDR1 SGHRS, CDR2 YFSETQ. The CDR3 has 18 residues. CDR3 residues: CASSLFRDGKYSNQPQHF. In DNA, the CDR3 is TGCGCCAGCAGCTTGTTTCGGGACGGCAAATATAGCAATCAGCCCCAGCATTTT.